This T cell receptor beta chain originates from a study of beta chain features in type 1 diabetes. Study outcomes and limitations: In the patient group, naive, central memory and Treg TCRB repertoires seemed more alike than in the healthy donor group. All four CD4+ subsets of Type 1 diabetes patients contained TCRB CDR3s that were moderately but significantly shorter.

This clone was seen a few times. Antigen unknown. Using CD45RO/CCR7/CD25/CD127/CD95/CD27, CD4+ naive, central memory, regulatory and stem cell-like memory cells were sorted. Each sorted fraction was over 95% pure. As every portion of the isolated RNA was reverse transcribed, the sequencing read expressed TCRB transcripts. The assay was immunoSEQ multiplex PCR, and TCRdb's table has in-frame clones only and misses some. The table has some 290,000 clones, 13% to 15% seen once; the top ten hold roughly 0.018%. The sequence came from a man aged 30 to 45 with type 1 diabetes. The sample comprised naive CD4+ T cells from blood.

The CDR3 sequence: CASRQRAGNWETQYF. The CDR3 nucleotides read TGCGCCAGCAGGCAACGGGCCGGGAATTGGGAGACCCAGTACTTC. The rearrangement links TRBV23-1 to TRBJ2-5; D perhaps matches TRBD2 (5 bases). TRBV23-1 belongs to the ORF category, with a function that is uncertain. V was pared by 6 bases and J by 5 bases, with 19 bases between. The CDR3 has 15 amino acids.